These T cell receptor beta chains were read from a single sample in a study of T-cell memory formation after mild COVID-19. TCRdb recomputed calls from the 5' RACE reads with MiXCR, one row per CDR3 protein. Among some 250,000 distinct CDR3 sequences listed, more than 15% were seen once. The specimen was PBMCs or a T cell subset sorted from them (not recorded which). The receptors derive from a man in his late teens or twenties who had mild COVID-19 (a few samples of this study predate the infection). Cell type and time point are not known. Each CDR3 is given with its conserved first and last residue. The order of the fields is V gene, J gene, clone size, CDR3 protein. Expanded clones get a size class; other rows say once, few or many, or leave the size out.

v_call: TRBV6-2/TRBV6-3; j_call: TRBJ2-2; clone_size: .; cdr3_aa: CASSYPGTGYPGELFF
v_call: TRBV3-1; j_call: TRBJ2-6; clone_size: .; cdr3_aa: CASSRISGANVLTF
v_call: TRBV2; j_call: TRBJ2-2; clone_size: many; cdr3_aa: CASSLDYTGELFF
v_call: TRBV12-3/TRBV12-4; j_call: TRBJ1-5; clone_size: few; cdr3_aa: CASSGEGNQPQHF
v_call: TRBV6-5; j_call: TRBJ2-1; clone_size: once; cdr3_aa: CASSYSGQGYNEQFF
v_call: TRBV7-9; j_call: TRBJ2-1; clone_size: few; cdr3_aa: CASRLSGEFYNEQFF
v_call: TRBV7-9; j_call: TRBJ2-5; clone_size: .; cdr3_aa: CASSLSGWQGGFGETQYF
v_call: TRBV27; j_call: TRBJ2-3; clone_size: .; cdr3_aa: CASTATSTGDTDTQYF
v_call: TRBV2; j_call: TRBJ2-1; clone_size: many; cdr3_aa: CASSEYNEQFF
v_call: TRBV27; j_call: TRBJ2-5; clone_size: once; cdr3_aa: CASKPGWGETQYF
v_call: TRBV21-1; j_call: TRBJ2-4; clone_size: .; cdr3_aa: CASSKTGGNIQYF
v_call: TRBV7-8; j_call: TRBJ2-1; clone_size: few; cdr3_aa: CASSLIRVPLTSGGAYNEQFF
v_call: TRBV12-3/TRBV12-4; j_call: TRBJ1-1; clone_size: .; cdr3_aa: CASSLAGAGGTEAFF
v_call: TRBV6-6; j_call: TRBJ1-2; clone_size: few; cdr3_aa: CASSYIAVGYTF
v_call: TRBV6-5; j_call: TRBJ2-1; clone_size: few; cdr3_aa: CASSTRDRDGQFF
v_call: TRBV6-5; j_call: TRBJ1-5; clone_size: .; cdr3_aa: CASSLLGAPWPQHF
v_call: TRBV5-6; j_call: TRBJ2-1; clone_size: .; cdr3_aa: CASSSRLAGDVEQFF
v_call: TRBV6-2/TRBV6-3; j_call: TRBJ1-1; clone_size: .; cdr3_aa: CASTPVLNTEAFF
v_call: TRBV6-5; j_call: TRBJ2-2; clone_size: many; cdr3_aa: CASSPAGANTGELFF
v_call: TRBV4-3; j_call: TRBJ2-3; clone_size: .; cdr3_aa: CASSRTGQGATDTQYF
v_call: TRBV5-6; j_call: TRBJ2-2; clone_size: .; cdr3_aa: CASSRAGVTGELFF
v_call: TRBV4-1; j_call: TRBJ2-1; clone_size: .; cdr3_aa: CASSQGWSGNEQFF
v_call: TRBV5-1; j_call: TRBJ2-2; clone_size: few; cdr3_aa: CASSSDNTGELFF
v_call: TRBV6-2/TRBV6-3; j_call: TRBJ2-1; clone_size: few; cdr3_aa: CASSSFSYNEQFF
v_call: TRBV20-1; j_call: TRBJ2-5; clone_size: .; cdr3_aa: CSARVGGGETQYF
v_call: TRBV28; j_call: TRBJ1-2; clone_size: few; cdr3_aa: CASNGRADSGYTF
v_call: TRBV7-9; j_call: TRBJ1-6; clone_size: once; cdr3_aa: CASFRDGVPPLHF
v_call: TRBV29-1; j_call: TRBJ2-3; clone_size: many; cdr3_aa: CSDLRGSTDTQYF
v_call: TRBV5-1; j_call: TRBJ2-3; clone_size: few; cdr3_aa: CASSLGGGADTQYF
v_call: TRBV6-1; j_call: TRBJ1-5; clone_size: .; cdr3_aa: CASRQQPTANQPQHF
v_call: TRBV7-9; j_call: TRBJ2-5; clone_size: few; cdr3_aa: CASGFGAQETQYF
v_call: TRBV20-1; j_call: TRBJ2-1; clone_size: .; cdr3_aa: CSCGSDGNEQFF
v_call: TRBV5-1; j_call: TRBJ2-5; clone_size: .; cdr3_aa: CASSLVGGYQETQYF
v_call: TRBV7-3; j_call: TRBJ2-2; clone_size: few; cdr3_aa: CASSSRRVSATDTGELFF
v_call: TRBV9; j_call: TRBJ1-3; clone_size: once; cdr3_aa: CASSVSSPSSGNTIYF
v_call: TRBV7-9; j_call: TRBJ2-7; clone_size: .; cdr3_aa: CASSFSETGTYEQYF
v_call: TRBV20-1; j_call: TRBJ1-1; clone_size: few; cdr3_aa: CSCEGTGGASTEAFF
v_call: TRBV27; j_call: TRBJ2-3; clone_size: few; cdr3_aa: CASSLSDSTDTQYF
v_call: TRBV7-2; j_call: TRBJ1-1; clone_size: .; cdr3_aa: CASSFGTGAEAFF
v_call: TRBV4-2; j_call: TRBJ2-1; clone_size: few; cdr3_aa: CASSQEASGGAGGEQFF
v_call: TRBV29-1; j_call: TRBJ2-1; clone_size: few; cdr3_aa: CSVEGGGAPNEQFF
v_call: TRBV5-1; j_call: TRBJ1-1; clone_size: .; cdr3_aa: CASSLRGAGETEAFF
v_call: TRBV15; j_call: TRBJ2-3; clone_size: few; cdr3_aa: CATSPDRATDTQYF
v_call: TRBV7-9; j_call: TRBJ2-3; clone_size: .; cdr3_aa: CASSLEQGAVYF